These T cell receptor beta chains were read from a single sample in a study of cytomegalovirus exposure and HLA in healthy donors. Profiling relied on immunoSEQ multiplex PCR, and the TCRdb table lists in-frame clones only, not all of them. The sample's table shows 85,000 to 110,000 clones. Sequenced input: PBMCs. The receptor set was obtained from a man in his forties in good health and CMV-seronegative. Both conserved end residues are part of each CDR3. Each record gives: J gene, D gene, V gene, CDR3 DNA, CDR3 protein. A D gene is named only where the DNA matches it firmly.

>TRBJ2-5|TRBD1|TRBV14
TGTGCCAGCAGCCCAAGAACAGGGGGCCTAGAGACCCAGTACTTC
CASSPRTGGLETQYF
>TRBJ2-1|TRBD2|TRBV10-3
TGTGCCATCGGGGGGGGGAATGAGCAGTTCTTC
CAIGGGNEQFF
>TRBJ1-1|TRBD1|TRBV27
TGTGCCAGCAGTGTCCATACAGGGGGCAACACTGAAGCTTTCTTT
CASSVHTGGNTEAFF
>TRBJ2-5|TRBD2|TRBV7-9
TGTGCCAGCAGCCCGCAGTGGCGGGAGTCGACCCAGTACTTC
CASSPQWRESTQYF
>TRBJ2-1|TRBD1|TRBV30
TGTGCCTGGAGTAACGGACAGGGGCTTGGGATGGATGAGCAGTTCTTC
CAWSNGQGLGMDEQFF
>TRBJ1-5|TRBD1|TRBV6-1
TGTGCCAGCAGCCAAACAGGGGATAGCAATCAGCCCCAGCATTTT
CASSQTGDSNQPQHF
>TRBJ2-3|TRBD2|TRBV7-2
TGTGCCAGCAGCTTACCAGGACTAGCAGATACGCAGTATTTT
CASSLPGLADTQYF
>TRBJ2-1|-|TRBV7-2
TGTGCCAGCAGCTTAGCGTTAGGCGGAGGGGAGCAGTTCTTC
CASSLALGGGEQFF
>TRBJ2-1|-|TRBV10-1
TGCGCCAGCAGTGCTAAGGACAGTTCCCTCTCGGTGCAGTTCTTC
CASSAKDSSLSVQFF
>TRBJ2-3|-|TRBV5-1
TGCGCCAGCAGCTTGGACCGGGGTGGCACAGATACGCAGTATTTT
CASSLDRGGTDTQYF
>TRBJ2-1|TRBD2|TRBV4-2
TGTGCCAGCAGTCGCGGGACTAGCGGCTACAATGAGCAGTTCTTC
CASSRGTSGYNEQFF
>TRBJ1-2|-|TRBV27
TGTGCCAGCAGTTCATACACAGGGTTGGATGGCTACACCTTC
CASSSYTGLDGYTF
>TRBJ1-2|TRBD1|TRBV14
TGTGCCAGCAGCCAAGACCCCACCGGGACAGGACCTAACTATGGCTACACCTTC
CASSQDPTGTGPNYGYTF
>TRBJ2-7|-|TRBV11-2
TGTGCCAGCAGCGTTAGTGGAGGGCCATACGAGCAGTACTTC
CASSVSGGPYEQYF
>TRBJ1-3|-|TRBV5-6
TGTGCCAGCAGCTTACTGGAGGTCGGAAACACCATATATTTT
CASSLLEVGNTIYF
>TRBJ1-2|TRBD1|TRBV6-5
TGTGCCAGCAGGGGGGCGGGACAGTATCAATACACCTTC
CASRGAGQYQYTF
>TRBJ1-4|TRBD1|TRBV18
TGTGCCAGCTCACTACAGGGGCCCGCAACTAATGAAAAACTGTTTTTT
CASSLQGPATNEKLFF
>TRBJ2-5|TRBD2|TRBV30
TGTGCCTGGAGTGTTGGGGGGGGTATCGAGACCCAGTACTTC
CAWSVGGGIETQYF
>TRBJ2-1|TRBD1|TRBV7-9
TGTGCCAGCAGCTCGGACAGGGGAGGCAATGAGCAGTTCTTC
CASSSDRGGNEQFF
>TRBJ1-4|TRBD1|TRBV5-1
TGCGCCAGCAGCGGCGGGGACAGTGAAAAACTGTTTTTT
CASSGGDSEKLFF
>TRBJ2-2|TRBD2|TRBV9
TGTGCCAGCACCATAGCGGGATGGGGCACCGGGGAGCTGTTTTTT
CASTIAGWGTGELFF
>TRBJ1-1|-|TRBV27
TGTGCCAGCAGTCAAGGACACTTTTCCTCCATGAACACTGAAGCTTTCTTT
CASSQGHFSSMNTEAFF
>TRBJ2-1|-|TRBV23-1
TGCGCCAGCAGTCAATCGAGATTCTACAATGAGCAGTTCTTC
CASSQSRFYNEQFF
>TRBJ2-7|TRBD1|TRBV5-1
TGCGCCAGCAGCTCCGGACAGGGAGTAGGGCCCGATCACGAGCAGTACTTC
CASSSGQGVGPDHEQYF
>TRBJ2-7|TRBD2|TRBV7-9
TGTGCCAGCAGCTTAGGGTTGGCTAGCGGGGGCTACGAGCAGTACTTC
CASSLGLASGGYEQYF
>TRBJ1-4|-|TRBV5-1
TGCGCCAGCAGCTTGTTAGGAGGAGCTAATGAAAAACTGTTTTTT
CASSLLGGANEKLFF
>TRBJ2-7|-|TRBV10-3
TGTGCCATCAGTGCTGGAGCGATGGGGCAGTACTTC
CAISAGAMGQYF
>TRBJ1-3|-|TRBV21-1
TGTGCCAGCAGCGCGGACAGGGTTGTTTACACCATATATTTT
CASSADRVVYTIYF
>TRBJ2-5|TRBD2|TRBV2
TGTGCCAGCAGGCTAGGGACTAGCGGGAGCGGGGAGACCCAGTACTTC
CASRLGTSGSGETQYF
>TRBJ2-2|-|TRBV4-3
TGCGCCAGCAGCCCGCAACTAGCAGCTACCGGGGAGCTGTTTTTT
CASSPQLAATGELFF
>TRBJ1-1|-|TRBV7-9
TGTGCCAGCAGCTGGACGATGGGGGGGACTGAAGCTTTCTTT
CASSWTMGGTEAFF
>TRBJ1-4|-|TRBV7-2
TGTGCCAGCAACCTAGGCCCGAATGAAAAACTGTTTTTT
CASNLGPNEKLFF
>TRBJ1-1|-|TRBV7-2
TGTGCCAGCAGCGAAGGACAGAACACTGAAGCTTTCTTT
CASSEGQNTEAFF
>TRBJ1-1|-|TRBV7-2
TGTGCCAGCAGCTTACCCTTCTTGAACACTGAAGCTTTCTTT
CASSLPFLNTEAFF
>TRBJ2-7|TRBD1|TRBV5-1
TGCGCCAGCAGCTTGGGGGGACAGAACTCCTTTTACGAGCAGTACTTC
CASSLGGQNSFYEQYF
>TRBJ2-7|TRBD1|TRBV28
TGTGCCAGCAGTGGGGACAGGGTCTACGAGCAGTACTTC
CASSGDRVYEQYF
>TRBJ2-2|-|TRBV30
TGTGCCTGCGCCGTAGTGGGAGGTCCCACCGGGGAGCTGTTTTTT
CACAVVGGPTGELFF
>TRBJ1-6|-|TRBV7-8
TGTGCCAGCAGGACAGACTCCTATAATTCACCCCTCCACTTT
CASRTDSYNSPLHF
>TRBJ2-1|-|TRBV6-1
TGTGCCAGCAGTGAATTTGGCTACTCCAGCGGTGAGCAGTTCTTC
CASSEFGYSSGEQFF
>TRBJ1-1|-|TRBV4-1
TGCGCCAGCAGCCAAGATTGGGGGGTAGGCACTGAAGCTTTCTTT
CASSQDWGVGTEAFF
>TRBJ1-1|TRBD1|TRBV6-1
TGTGCCAGCAGTGAGACCGGGACAGGGAACACTGAAGCTTTCTTT
CASSETGTGNTEAFF
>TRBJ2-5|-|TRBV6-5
TGTGCCAGCAGCCCTACTAGGGCGGAAGGAGAGACCCAGTACTTC
CASSPTRAEGETQYF
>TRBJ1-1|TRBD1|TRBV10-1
TGCGCCAGCAGCCTTACCAGGGGGACTGAAGCTTTCTTT
CASSLTRGTEAFF
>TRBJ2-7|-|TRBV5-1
TGCGCCAGCAGCTTGGGGGAAGGGAGAGAGCAGTACTTC
CASSLGEGREQYF
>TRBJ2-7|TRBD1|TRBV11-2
TGTGCCAGCAGCTCCCAGACAGGGGAGCGGTCCTACGAGCAGTACTTC
CASSSQTGERSYEQYF
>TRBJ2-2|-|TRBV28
TGTGCCAGCACTCATCTGGGGCGGGGAGACACCGGGGAGCTGTTTTTT
CASTHLGRGDTGELFF